This is a list of T cell receptor beta chains from one sample in a study of blood T cells in healthy people across ages. TCRdb reanalysed the 5' RACE reads using MiXCR and keeps one entry per CDR3 protein. The top ten clones hold about 14% of a sample with hundreds of thousands of distinct CDR3 sequences, approximately 52% of them seen once. Input material: blood. These receptors were obtained from a woman older than 75 in good health. Each CDR3 is given with its conserved first and last residue. A D gene is named only where the DNA matches it firmly. Rows give clone size only sometimes, using once, few, many, or a class for an expanded clone.

v_call	clone_size	j_call	d_call	cdr3_nt	cdr3_aa
TRBV5-1	many	TRBJ2-4	-	TGCGCCAGCAGCTCCTCCTTTATGAGGGGGTCCAAAAACATTCAGTACTTC	CASSSSFMRGSKNIQYF
TRBV10-2	-	TRBJ1-5	TRBD1	TGCGCCAGCGGAGGGGGCTATAATCAGCCCCAGCATTTT	CASGGGYNQPQHF
TRBV6-1	-	TRBJ2-7	-	TGTGCCAGCAGTGTTGCGCCACTAGTAGGTTACGAGCAGTACTTC	CASSVAPLVGYEQYF
TRBV4-1	few	TRBJ1-2	-	TGCGCCAGCAGCCAGACACCACATTCTAACTATGGCTACACCTTC	CASSQTPHSNYGYTF
TRBV4-2	many	TRBJ2-7	-	TGTGCCAGCAGCCAAGAGAGGCTGGCCTACGAGCAGTACTTC	CASSQERLAYEQYF
TRBV7-2	-	TRBJ2-3	-	TGTGCCAGCAGCTTAGCGCGGGGAATAGATACGCAGTATTTT	CASSLARGIDTQYF
TRBV14	-	TRBJ2-3	-	TGTGCCAGCAGCCAAGATCTGGAGGATACGCAGTATTTT	CASSQDLEDTQYF
TRBV6-2/TRBV6-3	-	TRBJ2-1	TRBD2	TGTGCCAGCAAGTCTAGCGGGAGGAATGAGCAGTTCTTC	CASKSSGRNEQFF
TRBV7-3	-	TRBJ2-3	TRBD2	TGTGCCAGCAGTCCGGGACTAGCGAGGTTCACAGATACGCAGTATTTT	CASSPGLARFTDTQYF
TRBV12-3/TRBV12-4	few	TRBJ1-5	-	TGTGCCAGCACTCCCCATGGGGGAGATAGCAATCAGCCCCAGCATTTT	CASTPHGGDSNQPQHF
TRBV20-1	once	TRBJ1-1	TRBD1	TGCAGTGTTCGACAGGGCGGGCCGATGACTGAAGCTTTCTTT	CSVRQGGPMTEAFF
TRBV11-2	many	TRBJ1-1	-	TGTGCCAGCACCCTGAACACTGAAGCTTTCTTT	CASTLNTEAFF
TRBV27	-	TRBJ2-5	-	TGTGCCAGCAGTTTATCAGCCCTGTCGGGAGAGACCCAGTACTTC	CASSLSALSGETQYF
TRBV27	-	TRBJ1-6	TRBD1	TGTGCCAGCAGTTTACTATCATTGGGACAGATGGATTCACCCCTCCACTTT	CASSLLSLGQMDSPLHF
TRBV30	few	TRBJ2-3	-	TGTGCCTGGAGTGTAGGCGGGAGCACAGATACGCAGTATTTT	CAWSVGGSTDTQYF
TRBV7-2	-	TRBJ2-1	-	TGTGCCAGCAGCTTTCGCAGGGCTTCGTATGAGCAGTTCTTC	CASSFRRASYEQFF